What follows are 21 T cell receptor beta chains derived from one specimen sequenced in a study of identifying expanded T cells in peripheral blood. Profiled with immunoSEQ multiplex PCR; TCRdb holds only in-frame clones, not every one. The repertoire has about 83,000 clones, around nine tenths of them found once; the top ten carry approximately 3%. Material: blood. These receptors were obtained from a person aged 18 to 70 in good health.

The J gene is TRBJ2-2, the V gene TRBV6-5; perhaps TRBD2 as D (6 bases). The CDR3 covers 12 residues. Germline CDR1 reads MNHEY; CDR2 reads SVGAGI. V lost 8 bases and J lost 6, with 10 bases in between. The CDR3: CASWRGSGELFF. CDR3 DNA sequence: TGTGCCAGCTGGAGGGGCTCCGGGGAGCTGTTTTTT.

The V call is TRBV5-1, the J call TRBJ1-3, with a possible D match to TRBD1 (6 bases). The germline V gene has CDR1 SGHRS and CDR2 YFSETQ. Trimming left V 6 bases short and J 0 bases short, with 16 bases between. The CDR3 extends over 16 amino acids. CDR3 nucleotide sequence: TGCGCCAGCACCTATTCAGGGGTTCACTCTGGAAACACCATATATTTT. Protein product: CASTYSGVHSGNTIYF.

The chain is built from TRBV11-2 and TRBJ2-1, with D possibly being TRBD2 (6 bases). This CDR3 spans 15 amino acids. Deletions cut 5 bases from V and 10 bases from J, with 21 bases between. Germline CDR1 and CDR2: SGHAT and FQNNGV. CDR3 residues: CASSPYWGGSGEQFF. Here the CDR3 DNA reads TGTGCCAGCAGCCCGTATTGGGGAGGTTCCGGGGAGCAGTTCTTC.

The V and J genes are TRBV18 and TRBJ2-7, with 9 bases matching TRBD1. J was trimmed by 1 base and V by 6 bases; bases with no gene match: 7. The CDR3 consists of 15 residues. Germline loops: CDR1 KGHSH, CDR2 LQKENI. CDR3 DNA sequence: TGTGCCAGCTCGCGGACAGGGGAAGGTTCCTACGAGCAGTACTTC. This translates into CASSRTGEGSYEQYF.

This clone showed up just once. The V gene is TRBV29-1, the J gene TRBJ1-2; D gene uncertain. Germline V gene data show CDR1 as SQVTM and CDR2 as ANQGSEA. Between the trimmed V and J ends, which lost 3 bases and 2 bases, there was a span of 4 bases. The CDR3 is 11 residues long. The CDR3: CSVDGNYGYTF. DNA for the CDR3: TGCAGCGTTGACGGGAACTATGGCTACACCTTC.

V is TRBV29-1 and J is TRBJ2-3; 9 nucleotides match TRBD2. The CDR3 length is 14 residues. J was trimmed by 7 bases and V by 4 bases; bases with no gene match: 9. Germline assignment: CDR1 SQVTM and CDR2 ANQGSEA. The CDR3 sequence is CSVAASGIGNTQYF. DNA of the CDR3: TGCAGCGTTGCTGCTAGCGGGATAGGGAATACGCAGTATTTT.

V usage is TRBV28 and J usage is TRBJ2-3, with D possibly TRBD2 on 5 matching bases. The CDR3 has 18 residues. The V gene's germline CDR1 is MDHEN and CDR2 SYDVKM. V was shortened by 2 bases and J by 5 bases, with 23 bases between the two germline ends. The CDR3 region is CASSLRGLGDLLGDTQYF. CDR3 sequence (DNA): TGTGCCAGCAGTTTAAGAGGGTTAGGCGACCTCTTGGGAGATACGCAGTATTTT.

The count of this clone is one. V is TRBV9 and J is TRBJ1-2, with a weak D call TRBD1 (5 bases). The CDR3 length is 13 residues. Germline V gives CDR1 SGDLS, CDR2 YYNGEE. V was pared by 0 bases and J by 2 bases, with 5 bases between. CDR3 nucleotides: TGTGCCAGCAGCGTAGGGGGGAACTATGGCTACACCTTC. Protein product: CASSVGGNYGYTF.

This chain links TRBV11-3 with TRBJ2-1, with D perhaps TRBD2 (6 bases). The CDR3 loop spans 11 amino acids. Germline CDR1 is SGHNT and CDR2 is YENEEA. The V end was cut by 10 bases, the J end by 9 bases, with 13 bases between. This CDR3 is CATLSGTEQFF. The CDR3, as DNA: TGTGCCACCCTTAGCGGTACTGAGCAGTTCTTC.

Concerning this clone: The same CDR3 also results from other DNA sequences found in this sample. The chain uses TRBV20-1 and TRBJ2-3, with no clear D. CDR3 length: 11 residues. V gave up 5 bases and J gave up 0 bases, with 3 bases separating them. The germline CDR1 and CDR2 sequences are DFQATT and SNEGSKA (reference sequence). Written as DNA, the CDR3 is TGCAGTGCTGGGAGCACAGATACGCAGTATTTT. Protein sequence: CSAGSTDTQYF.

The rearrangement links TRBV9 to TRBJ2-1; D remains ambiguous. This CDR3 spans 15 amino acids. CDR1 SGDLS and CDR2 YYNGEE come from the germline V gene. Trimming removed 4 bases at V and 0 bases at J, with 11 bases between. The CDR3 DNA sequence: TGTGCCAGCAGCCGAGTTGATTTCTCCTACAATGAGCAGTTCTTC. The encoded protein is CASSRVDFSYNEQFF.

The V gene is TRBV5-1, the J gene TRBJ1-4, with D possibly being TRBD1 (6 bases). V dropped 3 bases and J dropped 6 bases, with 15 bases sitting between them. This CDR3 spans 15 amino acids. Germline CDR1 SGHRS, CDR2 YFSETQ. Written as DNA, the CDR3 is TGCGCCAGCAGCTCAAGGGGGGACGGAGATGAAAAACTGTTTTTT. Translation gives CASSSRGDGDEKLFF.

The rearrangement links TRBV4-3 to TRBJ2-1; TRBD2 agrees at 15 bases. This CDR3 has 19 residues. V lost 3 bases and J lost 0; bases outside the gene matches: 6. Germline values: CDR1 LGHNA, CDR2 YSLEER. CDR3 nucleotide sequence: TGCGCCAGCAGCCACCGTGGACTAGCGGGGGGGCCCTCCTACAATGAGCAGTTCTTC. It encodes CASSHRGLAGGPSYNEQFF.

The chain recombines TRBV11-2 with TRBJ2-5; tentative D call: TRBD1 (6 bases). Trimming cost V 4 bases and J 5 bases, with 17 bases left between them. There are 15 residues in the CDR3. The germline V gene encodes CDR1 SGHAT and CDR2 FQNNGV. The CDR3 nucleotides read TGTGCCAGCAGCTCTAGAGGGGGATTCGTCGAGACCCAGTACTTC. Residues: CASSSRGGFVETQYF.

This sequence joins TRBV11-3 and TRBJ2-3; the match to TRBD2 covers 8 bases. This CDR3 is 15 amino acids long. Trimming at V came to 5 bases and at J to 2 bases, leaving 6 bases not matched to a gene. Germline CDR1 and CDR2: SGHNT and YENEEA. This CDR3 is CASSRAGALTDTQYF. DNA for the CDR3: TGTGCCAGCAGCCGAGCGGGGGCCCTCACAGATACGCAGTATTTT.

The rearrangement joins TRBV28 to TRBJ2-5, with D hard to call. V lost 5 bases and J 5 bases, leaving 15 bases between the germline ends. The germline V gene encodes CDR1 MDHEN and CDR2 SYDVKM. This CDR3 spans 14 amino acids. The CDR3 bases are TGTGCCAGCAGTCCCCCCGCAGGCCGCGAGACCCAGTACTTC. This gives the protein CASSPPAGRETQYF.

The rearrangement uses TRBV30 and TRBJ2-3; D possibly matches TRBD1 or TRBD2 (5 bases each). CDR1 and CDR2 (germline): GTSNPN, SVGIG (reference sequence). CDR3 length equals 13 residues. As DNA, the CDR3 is TGTGGGGAGTCGGGACGTGACACAGATACGCAGTATTTT. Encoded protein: CGESGRDTDTQYF.

Written as DNA, the CDR3 is TGTGCCAGCAGCTCGAGCCTCCAAGTAGAAGCTTTCTTT. Its protein is CASSSSLQVEAFF. The chain couples TRBV7-9 to TRBJ1-1, with D uncertain. Germline V lookup: CDR1 SEHNR, CDR2 FQNEAQ (reference sequence). The CDR3 runs 13 residues. V dropped 4 bases and J dropped 8 bases, with 14 bases sitting between them.

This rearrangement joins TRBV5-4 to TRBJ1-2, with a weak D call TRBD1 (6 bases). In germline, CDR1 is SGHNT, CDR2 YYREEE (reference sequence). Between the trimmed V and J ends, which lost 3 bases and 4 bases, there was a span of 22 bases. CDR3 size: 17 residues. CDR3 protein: CASSWVPLTGHLYGYTF. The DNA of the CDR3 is TGTGCCAGCAGCTGGGTCCCGTTGACAGGCCACCTCTATGGCTACACCTTC.

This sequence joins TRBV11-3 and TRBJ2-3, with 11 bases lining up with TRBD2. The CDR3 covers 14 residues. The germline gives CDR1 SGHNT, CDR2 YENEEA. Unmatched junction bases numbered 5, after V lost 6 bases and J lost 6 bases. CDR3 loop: CASSLAGGGDTQYF. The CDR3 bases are TGTGCCAGCAGTCTAGCGGGAGGCGGGGATACGCAGTATTTT.

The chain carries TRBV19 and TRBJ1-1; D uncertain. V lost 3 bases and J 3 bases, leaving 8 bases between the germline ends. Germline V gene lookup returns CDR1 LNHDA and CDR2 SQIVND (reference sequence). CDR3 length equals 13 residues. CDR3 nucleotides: TGTGCCAGTAGTATTCTGGGGTACACTGAAGCTTTCTTT. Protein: CASSILGYTEAFF.